The next 30 T cell receptor beta chains were all read from a single sample in a study of beta chain features in type 1 diabetes. TCRB transcripts that were expressed got sequenced, as all of the isolated RNA had been reverse transcribed. Generated by immunoSEQ multiplex PCR, the TCRdb table keeps only in-frame clones and is missing some. The sample has roughly 330,000 clones, approximately 9.9% seen once. Sequences were obtained from naive CD4+ T cells from blood. The receptors originated from a young woman in good health.

J is TRBJ2-1 and V is TRBV15, with 9 bases lining up with TRBD1. J lost 6 bases, V lost 1 base, and 7 bases had no gene match. Germline V gene lookup returns CDR1 LNHNV and CDR2 YYDKDF (reference sequence). The CDR3 totals 16 residues. CDR3 in DNA: TGTGCCACCAGCAGAGCGGGACAGGGAGGTTTCAATGAGCAGTTCTTC. This translates into CATSRAGQGGFNEQFF.

The chain links TRBV14 to TRBJ2-2; 10 bases line up with TRBD2. With V trimmed by 4 bases and J by 5 bases, 4 bases remained unmatched. This CDR3 has 15 residues. Germline V lookup: CDR1 SGHDN, CDR2 FVKESK. CDR3 nucleotides: TGTGCCAGCAGCCGACTAGCGGGCATGACCGGGGAGCTGTTTTTT. It encodes CASSRLAGMTGELFF. Variable domain in full (rest from reference TRBV14 and TRBJ2-2): EAGVTQFPSHSVIEKGQTVTLRCDPISGHDNLYWYRRVMGKEIKFLLHFVKESKQDESGMPNNRFLAERTGGTYSTLKVQPAELEDSGVYFCASSRLAGMTGELFFGEGSRLTVL.

There are a few counts of this clone. The rearrangement uses TRBV29-1 and TRBJ2-3; D gene unclear. The germline V and J ends were trimmed by 1 base and 6 bases, with 5 bases remaining between them. Per germline, CDR1 SQVTM and CDR2 ANQGSEA. The length of the CDR3 is 11 residues. CDR3 sequence reads: CSVEVVDTQYF. In DNA, the CDR3 is TGCAGCGTTGAAGTAGTGGATACGCAGTATTTT.

This clone occurred a few times. The chain links TRBV5-1 to TRBJ1-4; 7 nucleotides agree with TRBD1. CDR1 is SGHRS and CDR2 is YFSETQ in the germline V gene. The trim removed 4 bases at V and 2 bases at J, leaving 5 bases unmatched. The CDR3 is made up of 15 amino acids. CDR3 DNA: TGCGCCAGCAGCCTGGAGGGACAGACTAATGAAAAACTGTTTTTT. Its protein product is CASSLEGQTNEKLFF. The variable domain in full, completed from reference TRBV5-1 and TRBJ1-4, reads KAGVTQTPRYLIKTRGQQVTLSCSPISGHRSVSWYQQTPGQGLQFLFEYFSETQRNKGNFPGRFSGRQFSNSRSEMNVSTLELGDSALYLCASSLEGQTNEKLFFGSGTQLSVL.

This clone was observed a handful of times. V is TRBV6-6 and J is TRBJ2-5; a possible D gene is TRBD1 (5 bases). Germline values: CDR1 MNHNY, CDR2 SVGAGI (reference sequence). V lost 7 bases and J lost 5, with 5 bases in between. The CDR3 spans 10 residues. CDR3 region: CASTGETQYF. The CDR3 DNA is TGTGCCAGCACAGGGGAGACCCAGTACTTC.

This clone occurred a few times. This rearrangement joins TRBV6-4 to TRBJ2-3; possible D gene TRBD2, 5 bases. The germline V gene encodes CDR1 MRHNA and CDR2 SNTAGT. This CDR3 has 15 residues. Trimming left V 2 bases short and J 1 base short, with 10 bases between. The CDR3 reads CASSDRAGRTDTQYF. The CDR3 DNA reads TGTGCCAGCAGTGACCGGGCGGGCCGCACAGATACGCAGTATTTT.

This clone was picked up one time. The chain combines TRBV28 with TRBJ2-2; D ambiguous. Germline CDR1 and CDR2: MDHEN and SYDVKM. The CDR3 has 14 amino acids. Trimming left V 2 bases short and J 0 bases short, with 4 bases between. The CDR3 is CASSLAANTGELFF. DNA for the CDR3: TGTGCCAGCAGTTTAGCAGCGAACACCGGGGAGCTGTTTTTT.

The V call is TRBV11-2, the J call TRBJ2-5, with D unresolved. The CDR3 covers 12 residues. Per germline, CDR1 SGHAT and CDR2 FQNNGV. Trimming shortened V by 4 bases and J by 2 bases, and 5 bases separated the two germline ends. The CDR3 loop reads CASSSTQETQYF. Written as DNA, the CDR3 is TGTGCCAGCAGCTCGACACAAGAGACCCAGTACTTC.

Only a few counts were recorded for this clone. CDR3 DNA sequence: TGTGCCAGCAGTCGACCGGCCCTCGGGGGCTACGAGCAGTACTTC. Residues: CASSRPALGGYEQYF. The V call is TRBV28, the J call TRBJ2-7; possible D gene TRBD2, 6 bases. Trimming cost V 5 bases and J 3 bases, with 17 bases left between them. The CDR3 runs to 15 residues. In germline, CDR1 is MDHEN, CDR2 SYDVKM.

The chain is built from TRBV18 and TRBJ2-7, with 9 bases lining up with TRBD1. V lost 6 bases and J lost 6; bases outside the gene matches: 6. CDR1 and CDR2 from the germline V gene are KGHSH and LQKENI. CDR3 length: 13 residues. DNA for the CDR3: TGTGCCAGCTCGTCCGGGACAGGGACCGAGCAGTACTTC. Its translation: CASSSGTGTEQYF. Filled out from reference TRBV18 and TRBJ2-7, the complete variable domain reads NAGVMQNPRHLVRRRGQEARLRCSPMKGHSHVYWYRQLPEEGLKFMVYLQKENIIDESGMPKERFSAEFPKEGPSILRIQQVVRGDSAAYFCASSSGTGTEQYFGPGTRLTVT.

The CDR3 DNA reads TGTGCCAGTAGTGAAGGACAGGGTGGAGAGACCCAGTACTTC. Translating it yields CASSEGQGGETQYF. This chain uses TRBV19 with TRBJ2-5; 8 nucleotides agree with TRBD1. V lost 5 bases and J lost 4; bases outside the gene matches: 6. There are 14 residues in the CDR3. From germline, CDR1 is LNHDA and CDR2 SQIVND (reference sequence).

V gene TRBV29-1 combines with J gene TRBJ2-1; the match to TRBD2 covers 10 bases. J gave up 5 bases and V 7 bases, and 11 bases lay outside the gene matches. Germline CDR1 SQVTM, CDR2 ANQGSEA. The CDR3 contains 15 residues. The CDR3 protein is CSAWLGLANNNEQFF. Here the CDR3 DNA reads TGCAGCGCTTGGCTGGGACTAGCGAATAACAATGAGCAGTTCTTC.

This clone has more than one count but fewer than ten. The chain carries TRBV30 and TRBJ2-1, with unresolved D. The length of the CDR3 is 14 residues. Germline CDR1 GTSNPN, CDR2 SVGIG (reference sequence). Trimming removed 5 bases at V and 0 bases at J, with 11 bases between. The CDR3: CAWSFESSYNEQFF. The CDR3 DNA sequence: TGTGCCTGGTCTTTTGAGAGCTCCTACAATGAGCAGTTCTTC.

CDR3 amino acids: CASSSHDRGEKLFF. The CDR3 nucleotides are TGTGCCAGCAGTTCCCACGACAGGGGTGAAAAACTGTTTTTT. V usage is TRBV28 and J usage is TRBJ1-4; 8 bases line up with TRBD1. Per germline, CDR1 MDHEN and CDR2 SYDVKM. After removal of 4 bases from V and 7 bases from J, the junction contained 5 bases not matched to a gene. The CDR3 is 14 amino acids. The complete variable domain, with remaining parts taken from reference TRBV28 and TRBJ1-4, reads DVKVTQSSRYLVKRTGEKVFLECVQDMDHENMFWYRQDPGLGLRLIYFSYDVKMKEKGDIPEGYSVSREKKERFSLILESASTNQTSMYLCASSSHDRGEKLFFGSGTQLSVL.

This clone was counted between two and nine times. The rearrangement uses TRBV6-1 and TRBJ2-5; tentative D call: TRBD1 (5 bases). CDR3 length equals 14 residues. Trimming cost V 4 bases and J 4 bases, with 13 bases left between them. In germline, CDR1 is MNHNS, CDR2 SASEGT. CDR3 region: CASSASRGAETQYF. CDR3 DNA: TGTGCCAGCAGTGCATCAAGGGGTGCAGAGACCCAGTACTTC.

This clone was counted a few times. The V call is TRBV4-3, the J call TRBJ2-2, with D perhaps TRBD2 (6 bases). Trimming left V 6 bases short and J 2 bases short, with 13 bases between. This CDR3 is 15 amino acids long. CDR1 and CDR2 from the germline V gene are LGHNA and YSLEER. The CDR3 reads CASSRLETNTGELFF. The CDR3 DNA sequence: TGCGCCAGCAGTAGACTAGAGACTAACACCGGGGAGCTGTTTTTT.

This clone was recorded a few times. CDR3 nucleotides: TGTGCCAGCAGTATAAATGAGCAGTTCTTC. This codes for CASSINEQFF. The rearrangement joins TRBV2 to TRBJ2-1, with D hard to call. Germline values: CDR1 SNHLY, CDR2 FYNNEI. This CDR3 has 10 residues. Deletions cut 5 bases from V and 7 bases from J, with 3 bases between.

This clone was observed a handful of times. The chain uses TRBV5-1 and TRBJ1-1, with unresolved D. The germline V gene encodes CDR1 SGHRS and CDR2 YFSETQ. V was trimmed by 2 bases and J by 1 base, leaving 6 bases between them. The CDR3 has 13 amino acids. The chain's CDR3 is CASSFRQNTEAFF. The CDR3 DNA sequence: TGCGCCAGCAGCTTCAGACAGAACACTGAAGCTTTCTTT.

This clone was counted only a few times. The chain couples TRBV28 to TRBJ2-7, with 10 bases that match TRBD2. The germline gives CDR1 MDHEN, CDR2 SYDVKM. V gave up 6 bases and J gave up 2 bases; unmatched junction bases: 7. The CDR3 spans 15 residues. In DNA, the CDR3 is TGTGCCAGCAGCCCTTCAGCGGGAGGGACCTACGAGCAGTACTTC. This encodes CASSPSAGGTYEQYF.

This clone was seen a few times. The rearrangement links TRBV29-1 to TRBJ1-3; D uncertain. Trimming removed 3 bases at V and 2 bases at J, with 14 bases between. Per germline, CDR1 SQVTM and CDR2 ANQGSEA. CDR3 length equals 15 residues. The CDR3 protein is CSVDGPAGAGNTIYF. The CDR3 DNA reads TGCAGCGTTGATGGGCCGGCGGGTGCTGGAAACACCATATATTTT.

The chain joins TRBV30 to TRBJ2-7; 9 nucleotides agree with TRBD1. CDR3 length: 12 amino acids. The J segment lost 3 bases and the V segment lost 7 bases, leaving 4 bases of the junction unmatched. The germline V gene encodes CDR1 GTSNPN and CDR2 SVGIG (reference sequence). CDR3 sequence (DNA): TGTGCCTTGGACAGGGGAGACTACGAGCAGTACTTC. This sequence encodes CALDRGDYEQYF.

The chain joins TRBV30 to TRBJ2-5; perhaps TRBD2 as D (6 bases). In germline, CDR1 is GTSNPN, CDR2 SVGIG (reference sequence). The CDR3 covers 14 residues. Trimming left V 4 bases short and J 5 bases short, with 17 bases between. CDR3 nucleotide sequence: TGTGCCTGGATTCCAACGGGAGCGACTGAGACCCAGTACTTC. It is translated as CAWIPTGATETQYF.

The chain recombines TRBV5-6 with TRBJ2-1; D call uncertain. The CDR3 has 11 amino acids. Germline V gene sequence: CDR1 SGHDT, CDR2 YYEEEE. Trimming took 1 base from V and 7 from J, leaving 3 bases between them. The CDR3 is CASSLINEQFF. DNA for the CDR3: TGTGCCAGCAGCTTGATAAATGAGCAGTTCTTC.

This clone appeared a few times. The CDR3 DNA sequence: TGTGCCAGCAGCTCACAGGGGGCGTCCTACGAGCAGTACTTC. Translating gives CASSSQGASYEQYF. This chain connects TRBV5-5 to TRBJ2-7, with 9 bases aligning to TRBD1. The CDR3 consists of 14 residues. The germline CDR1 and CDR2 sequences are SGHKS and YYEKEE (reference sequence). The J segment lost 1 base and the V segment lost 3 bases, leaving 2 bases of the junction unmatched.

This chain links TRBV6-5 with TRBJ2-7; a possible D gene is TRBD2 (7 bases). This CDR3 is built from 14 residues. Trimming took off 7 bases at V and 0 bases at J, with 13 bases between the two ends. CDR1 is MNHEY, CDR2 SVGAGI, per germline. The CDR3 DNA reads TGTGCCAGCAAATGGGGGGGCCGCTCCTACGAGCAGTACTTC. Amino acids: CASKWGGRSYEQYF.

V gene TRBV5-1 combines with J gene TRBJ2-7, with 7 bases lining up with TRBD2. This CDR3 region has 15 residues. Per germline, CDR1 SGHRS and CDR2 YFSETQ. The ends lost 0 bases at V and 7 bases at J; junction bases unmatched: 10. The CDR3 sequence: CASSLEASGAGEQYF. CDR3 nucleotides: TGCGCCAGCAGCTTGGAGGCTAGCGGAGCGGGAGAGCAGTACTTC.

The CDR3 spells CASSQHLSGDTQYF. The CDR3 DNA is TGTGCCAGCAGCCAGCATCTTTCGGGGGATACGCAGTATTTT. The V gene is TRBV7-3, the J gene TRBJ2-3; D is perhaps TRBD2 (5 bases). Germline loops: CDR1 SGHTA, CDR2 FQGTGA. The CDR3 totals 14 residues. V shed 5 bases and J shed 6 bases, with 15 bases lying between them.

The chain links TRBV18 to TRBJ2-3, with a tentative D call TRBD1 (7 bases). CDR1 is KGHSH and CDR2 is LQKENI in the germline V gene. With 0 bases removed from V and 0 bases from J, the gap between germline ends came to 19 bases. This CDR3 contains 19 residues. The CDR3, as DNA: TGTGCCAGCTCACCACCCCTTGGAGGGGGCTTTGATAGCACAGATACGCAGTATTTT. Amino acid sequence: CASSPPLGGGFDSTDTQYF.

The chain carries TRBV29-1 and TRBJ1-1; 7 bases line up with TRBD1. The CDR3 runs to 13 residues. Germline values: CDR1 SQVTM, CDR2 ANQGSEA. V lost 6 bases and J lost 5; bases outside the gene matches: 9. CDR3 DNA sequence: TGCAGCGTCCGAAGACAGGGAGGAACTGAAGCTTTCTTT. Residues: CSVRRQGGTEAFF. Full variable domain (remainder filled in from reference TRBV29-1 and TRBJ1-1): SAVISQKPSRDICQRGTSLTIQCQVDSQVTMMFWYRQQPGQSLTLIATANQGSEATYESGFVIDKFPISRPNLTFSTLTVSNMSPEDSSIYLCSVRRQGGTEAFFGQGTRLTVV.

CDR3 nucleotides: TGTGCTAGATGGGACAGGGTACCCAATGAGCAGTTCTTC. Translating it yields CARWDRVPNEQFF. This rearrangement joins TRBV12-5 to TRBJ2-1, with 9 bases identical to TRBD1. Per germline, CDR1 LGHNT and CDR2 FRNRAP. The CDR3 contains 13 residues. After removal of 9 bases from V and 6 bases from J, the junction contained 6 bases not matched to a gene.